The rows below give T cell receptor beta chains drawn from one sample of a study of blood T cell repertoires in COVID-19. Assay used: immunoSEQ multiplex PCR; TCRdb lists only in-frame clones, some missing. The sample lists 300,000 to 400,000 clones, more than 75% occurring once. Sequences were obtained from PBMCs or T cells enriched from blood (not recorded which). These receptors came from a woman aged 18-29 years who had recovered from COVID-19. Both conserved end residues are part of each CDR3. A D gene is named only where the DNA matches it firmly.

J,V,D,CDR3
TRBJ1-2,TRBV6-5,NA,CASSYFTNYGYTF
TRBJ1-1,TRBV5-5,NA,CASSADRDTEAFF
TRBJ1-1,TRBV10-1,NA,CASSEKVGAREAFF
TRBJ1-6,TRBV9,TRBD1,CASSGTGVLNSPLHF
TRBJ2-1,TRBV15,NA,CATSRLRAGGFYNEQFF
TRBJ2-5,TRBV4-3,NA,CASSQDAGSQETQYF
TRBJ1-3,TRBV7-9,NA,CASSLGTVSGNTIYF
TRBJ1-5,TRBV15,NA,CATRGENLSNQPQHF
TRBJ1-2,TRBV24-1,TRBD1,CATSDSGQGRSGYTF
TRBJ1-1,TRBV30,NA,CAWSNGGNTEAFF
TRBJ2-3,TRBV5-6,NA,CASSSKTPFSTDTQYF
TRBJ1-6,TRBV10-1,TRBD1,CASSEGGPSPLHF
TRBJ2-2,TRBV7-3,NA,CASSLTRVSGNTGELFF
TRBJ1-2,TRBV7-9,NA,CASSLARNGYTF
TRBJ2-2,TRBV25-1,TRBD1,CASRRSGTGADGELFF
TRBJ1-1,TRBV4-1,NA,CASSLYLGAVDTEAFF
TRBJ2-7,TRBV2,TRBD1,CATNSGQGTYEQYF
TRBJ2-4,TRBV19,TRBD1,CASANLGQGGNIQYF
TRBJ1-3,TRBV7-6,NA,CASSFSRTTSGNTIYF
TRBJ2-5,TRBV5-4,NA,CASSLDKQETQYF
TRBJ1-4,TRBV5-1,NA,CASSLRAGASEKLFF
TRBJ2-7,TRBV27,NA,CASSARGYEQYF
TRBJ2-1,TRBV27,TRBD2,CASSQGLAAYNEQFF
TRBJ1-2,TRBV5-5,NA,CASSPGTYNYGYTF
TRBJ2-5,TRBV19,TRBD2,CASSLLAGLETQYF
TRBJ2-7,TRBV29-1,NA,CSVEDHGGTEQYF
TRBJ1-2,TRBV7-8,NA,CASSSLQASGYTF
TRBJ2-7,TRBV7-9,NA,CASSLGPGYQISYEQYF
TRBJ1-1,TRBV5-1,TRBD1,CASSLQGAGTEAFF
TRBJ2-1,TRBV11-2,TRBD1,CASSLPGQGVVNEQFF
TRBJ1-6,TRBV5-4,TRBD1,CASSSSTGNNSPLHF
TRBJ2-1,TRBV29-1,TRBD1,CSGKQGRYNEQFF
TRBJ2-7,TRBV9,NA,CASSVTGGIYEQYF
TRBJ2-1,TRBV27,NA,CASSSVIQVHEQFF
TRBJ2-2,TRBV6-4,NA,CASSDFFGTINTGELFF
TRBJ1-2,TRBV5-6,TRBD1,CASTPGTGEQHYGYTF
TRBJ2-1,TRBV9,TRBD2,CASSVGGAGLAPSSSYNEQFF
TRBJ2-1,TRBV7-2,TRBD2,CASHLAGDYNEQFF
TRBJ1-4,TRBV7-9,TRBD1,CASSLRQGALEKLFF
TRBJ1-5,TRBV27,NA,CASSLSQNQPQHF
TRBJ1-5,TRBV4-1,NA,CASSQTEGIQSNQPQHF
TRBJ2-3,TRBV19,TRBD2,CASSILPSGTSTDTQYF
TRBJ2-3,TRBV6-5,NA,CASSYGQGSADTQYF
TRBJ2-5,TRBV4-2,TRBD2,CASSHDRLAGVVQQETQYF
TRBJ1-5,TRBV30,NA,CAFTHYQPQHF
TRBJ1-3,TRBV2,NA,CASSGQGTRGNTIYF
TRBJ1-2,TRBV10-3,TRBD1,CAINGGQGAGYTF
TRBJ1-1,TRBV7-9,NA,CASSAFGDRSREAFF
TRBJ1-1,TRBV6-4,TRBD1,CASSVGDRPIRADTEAFF
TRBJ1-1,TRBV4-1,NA,CASSQASGVNTEAFF
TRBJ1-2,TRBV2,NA,CASSEAGPGLGYGYTF
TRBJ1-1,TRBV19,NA,CASTGQLNTEAFF
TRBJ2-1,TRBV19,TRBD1,CASSLRQGANYNEQFF
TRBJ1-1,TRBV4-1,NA,CASSQDRDTEAFF